This T cell receptor beta chain was profiled in a study of PD-1 blockade in classical Hodgkin lymphoma. The study's findings and limits: Compared with baseline, CD4+ but not CD8+ TCR diversity had risen significantly by C4D1.

Method: immunoSEQ multiplex PCR; TCRdb's copy keeps in-frame clones and lacks some. This repertoire shows approximately 27,000 clones, roughly four fifths found once; its top ten account for about 18%. Comments on this clone: Its antigen remains unknown. Because the CDR3's place on the DNA is in doubt, the DNA is left out and the CDR3 is given as listed by TCRdb.

A total of 11 residues make up the CDR3, ends included. Time point denoted: cycle 4 day 1 (C4D1), after more than five weeks of nivolumab. In every patient, relapse followed autologous stem cell transplantation, while exposure to brentuximab vedotin differed. The TCR comes from a human donor with classical Hodgkin lymphoma. The specimen comprised peripheral blood mononuclear cells (PBMCs), sampled before the fourth cycle of nivolumab. The V call is TRBV21-1, the J call TRBJ1-1; the table's D call of TRBD1 was not tested on the DNA. TRBV21-1 represents a pseudogene. The CDR3 is CASSWAVGAFF.